This TCR beta chain stems from a study of T-cell memory formation after mild COVID-19. With 4 bases removed from V and 5 bases from J, the gap between germline ends came to 20 bases. Per the germline V gene, CDR1 is SQVTM and CDR2 is ANQGSEA. The CDR3 is 15 amino acids. After 5'RACE with constant-segment primers, TCR alpha and TCR beta cDNA libraries carrying sample barcodes and UMIs were obtained. In TCRdb, the 5' RACE reads were re-called with MiXCR into one record per CDR3 protein. Seen here are approximately 210,000 distinct CDR3 sequences, around 30% observed once, and the top ten hold over 10%.

Sequenced material: PBMCs or a T cell subset sorted from them (not recorded which). The V and J genes are TRBV29-1 and TRBJ1-1; D perhaps matches TRBD1 (6 bases). This receptor was identified in an adult woman who had mild COVID-19 (a few samples of this study predate the infection). Cell type and time point are not known. The CDR3 DNA sequence: TGCAGCGTTGGGACCGGGGGCGGGAGGAGGACTGAAGCTTTCTTT. Its translation: CSVGTGGGRRTEAFF.